One and the same sample provided the 2 T cell receptor beta chains below, sequenced in a study of T cells in Graves' hyperthyroidism and ophthalmopathy. Amplified regions were TCR beta CDR3 sequences from RNA transcripts. TCR CDR3 regions were first amplified by RT-PCR with HTBI primers. One entry per CDR3 protein results from TCRdb running MiXCR on the multiplex PCR reads. Of about 300,000 distinct CDR3 sequences in the sample, roughly a fifth are singletons; the top ten hold about 35%. Material: blood. The receptors originated from a man aged 50 to 60 with Graves' ophthalmopathy.

The chain is built from TRBV12-3 or TRBV12-4 and TRBJ2-6; tentative D call: TRBD2 (5 bases). This CDR3 spans 16 amino acids. V shed 7 bases and J shed 4 bases, with 17 bases lying between them. CDR3 region: CASTLLVGRGANVLTF. The CDR3 DNA reads as TGTGCCAGCACCCTCTTAGTAGGGAGAGGGGCCAACGTCCTGACTTTC.

This clonotype was seen repeatedly, ten times or more. DNA of the CDR3: TGTGCCAGCCGAAAAGACCAGGGGGCGAATGAAAAACTGTTTTTT. Residues: CASRKDQGANEKLFF. The V gene is TRBV2, the J gene TRBJ1-4; 8 positions match TRBD1. The CDR3 is 15 residues long. V lost 8 bases and J lost 5; bases outside the gene matches: 10. Germline V lookup: CDR1 SNHLY, CDR2 FYNNEI.